Following are 5 T cell receptor beta chains from one sample sequenced in a study of primary melanoma T cells and metastatic recurrence. Using immunoSEQ multiplex PCR, the repertoire was profiled, and TCRdb retains in-frame clones only, with some absent. The repertoire holds roughly 2,500 clones, with about 72% as singletons. Sequencing input: melanoma tumor tissue. The receptors here all came from a human donor with melanoma.

J is TRBJ1-2 and V is TRBV12-5; 9 nucleotides align to TRBD1. Germline lookup yields CDR1 LGHNT and CDR2 FRNRAP. The CDR3 covers 13 residues. Trimming at V came to 7 bases and at J to 4 bases, leaving 4 bases not matched to a gene. The CDR3 nucleotides read TGTGCTAGTGCCCGGGACAGGGTCTATGGCTACACCTTC. Translating gives CASARDRVYGYTF.

This chain links TRBV11-3 with TRBJ2-5; weak D call: TRBD1 (6 bases). V lost 3 bases to trimming and J lost 5 bases, with 13 bases between them. From germline, CDR1 is SGHNT and CDR2 YENEEA. This CDR3 region has 14 residues. For the CDR3, the DNA is TGTGCCAGCAGCTTGGGCCCAAGGGGGGAGACCCAGTACTTC. Translation gives CASSLGPRGETQYF.

The chain recombines TRBV11-3 with TRBJ1-2; tentative D call: TRBD1 (5 bases). The CDR3 consists of 14 residues. Germline V gene data show CDR1 as SGHNT and CDR2 as YENEEA. V shed 0 bases and J shed 8 bases, with 13 bases lying between them. CDR3 loop: CASSLEGVLRGYTF. The DNA of the CDR3 is TGTGCCAGCAGCTTAGAGGGGGTACTACGGGGCTACACCTTC.

The chain links TRBV6-8 to TRBJ2-1, with 10 bases fitting TRBD2. J lost 5 bases, V lost 4 bases, and 5 bases had no gene match. The CDR3 has 15 amino acids. CDR1 is MNHGY and CDR2 is SAAAGT in the germline V gene. The DNA for the CDR3 is TGTGCCAGCAGTTTTCTAGCGGGAGCGAACAATGAGCAGTTCTTC. Translating it yields CASSFLAGANNEQFF.

The genes are TRBV19 and TRBJ2-1; TRBD1 agrees at 9 bases. The CDR3 totals 14 residues. Per the germline V gene, CDR1 is LNHDA and CDR2 is SQIVND (reference sequence). The V gene end was trimmed by 1 base and the J gene end by 6 bases; junction bases not matched to a gene: 1. The CDR3 region has the DNA TGTGCCAGTAGTATAGCGACAGGGGGCAATGAGCAGTTCTTC. Its protein product is CASSIATGGNEQFF.